Many counts were recorded for the clone carrying this T cell receptor (beta chain). Unique molecular identifiers were built into the TCRbeta library. TCRdb used MiXCR to reprocess the PCR reads, holding one entry per CDR3 protein. The sample includes about 440,000 distinct CDR3 sequences, roughly two fifths of them seen just once. The V gene's germline CDR1 is DFQATT and CDR2 SNEGSKA (reference sequence). The CDR3 loop spans 13 amino acids. V lost 6 bases to trimming and J lost 4 bases; unmatched junction nucleotides: 6. The source of the sample is a study of T-cell reconstitution after alpha-beta-depleted transplantation in children.

This receptor was identified in a girl aged 2 to 9 with aplastic anemia, due to receive a stem cell transplant. The sequencing used PBMCs, collected before TCRalphabeta/CD19-depleted stem cell transplant. The chain combines TRBV20-1 with TRBJ2-5; TRBD2 matches 9 bases. In DNA form, the CDR3 reads TGCAGTGCCCGTCCGGGACTAGCAGAGACCCAGTACTTC. It is translated as CSARPGLAETQYF.